Below are 18 T cell receptor beta chains sequenced from a single sample in a study of blood T cell repertoires in COVID-19 (dated by TCRdb to 2019 to 2021). The library came from the immunoSEQ multiplex PCR assay. As stored in TCRdb, this immuneACCESS dataset retains in-frame rearrangements with V and J assigned. A fraction of the clones does not appear; measured against another copy, unresolved V genes explain less than half of the discrepancy, and the remainder lacks a known reason. The sample profile shows 350,000 to 450,000 clones; 75% to 90% of them were found once. The ten largest clones represent roughly 3.6% of the sample. Sequenced material: peripheral blood. The receptors were gathered from a woman between 18 and 29 years old with acute or convalescent COVID-19.

V and J are TRBV18 and TRBJ1-2; D is ambiguous. V shed 0 bases and J shed 6 bases, with 20 bases lying between them. This CDR3 is 17 amino acids long. Germline V gene data show CDR1 as KGHSH and CDR2 as LQKENI. The CDR3 DNA follows: TGTGCCAGCTCACCACCGAACCCAACCCTGCGGATCCATGGCTACACCTTC. Residues: CASSPPNPTLRIHGYTF.

The chain links TRBV3-1 (or the pseudogene TRBV3-2) to TRBJ1-5, with 8 bases identical to TRBD1. Unmatched junction bases numbered 8, after V lost 1 base and J lost 6 bases. Per germline, CDR1 LGHDT and CDR2 YNNKEL (reference sequence). This CDR3 contains 16 residues. Here the CDR3 reads CASSQAGQGVGQPQHF. The CDR3, as DNA: TGTGCCAGCAGCCAAGCAGGACAGGGCGTGGGTCAGCCCCAGCATTTT.

This sequence joins TRBV19 and TRBJ2-2; TRBD1 is a possible D gene (5 bases). The germline V and J ends were trimmed by 9 bases and 2 bases, with 13 bases remaining between them. This CDR3 has 14 amino acids. The V gene's germline CDR1 is LNHDA and CDR2 SQIVND (reference sequence). The CDR3 here is CASRQMDNTGELFF. As DNA, the CDR3 is TGTGCCAGCCGACAGATGGACAACACCGGGGAGCTGTTTTTT.

The rearrangement links TRBV3-1 (or the pseudogene TRBV3-2) to TRBJ1-4, with 7 positions matching TRBD1. Germline lookup yields CDR1 LGHDT and CDR2 YNNKEL (reference sequence). The CDR3 consists of 15 residues. V lost 0 bases to trimming and J lost 5 bases; unmatched junction nucleotides: 3. CDR3 nucleotide sequence: TGTGCCAGCAGCCAAGATCTACAGGGGAATGAAAAACTGTTTTTT. It yields the protein CASSQDLQGNEKLFF.

This CDR3 is CASSYSWGVHNTEAFF. CDR3 nucleotides: TGTGCCAGCAGTTACTCTTGGGGGGTCCACAACACTGAAGCTTTCTTT. This chain links TRBV6-6 with TRBJ1-1; tentatively, D is TRBD1 (5 bases). Germline V gives CDR1 MNHNY, CDR2 SVGAGI (reference sequence). The V end was cut by 0 bases, the J end by 2 bases, with 13 bases between. This CDR3 spans 16 amino acids.

The rearrangement uses TRBV7-9 and TRBJ2-7; a weak D match, TRBD2 (6 bases). Germline loops: CDR1 SEHNR, CDR2 FQNEAQ (reference sequence). Deletions cut 1 base from V and 2 bases from J, with 12 bases between. The CDR3 extends over 15 amino acids. The CDR3 reads CASSLDGTRPYEQYF. The CDR3 coding sequence is TGTGCCAGCAGCTTAGACGGGACTCGGCCCTACGAGCAGTACTTC.

The CDR3 reads CASSALGNEQFF. Written as DNA, the CDR3 is TGCGCCAGCAGCGCGCTCGGGAATGAGCAGTTCTTC. This chain uses TRBV5-1 with TRBJ2-1; D remains unclear. Between the trimmed V and J ends, which lost 4 bases and 7 bases, there was a span of 9 bases. Germline V gene sequence: CDR1 SGHRS, CDR2 YFSETQ. This CDR3 contains 12 residues. Together with reference TRBV5-1 and TRBJ2-1, the CDR3 gives the full variable domain: KAGVTQTPRYLIKTRGQQVTLSCSPISGHRSVSWYQQTPGQGLQFLFEYFSETQRNKGNFPGRFSGRQFSNSRSEMNVSTLELGDSALYLCASSALGNEQFFGPGTRLTVL.

The gene calls are TRBV6-5 and TRBJ2-7, with TRBD1 as a possible D gene (6 bases). CDR1 and CDR2 from the germline V gene are MNHEY and SVGAGI. The CDR3 contains 14 residues. V was shortened by 6 bases and J by 6 bases, with 18 bases between the two germline ends. Written as DNA, the CDR3 is TGTGCCAGCAGCCCCTCGCAGGGGACAAGCGAGCAGTACTTC. It codes for CASSPSQGTSEQYF.

This chain connects TRBV2 to TRBJ1-2; D is unclear. Germline V gene sequence: CDR1 SNHLY, CDR2 FYNNEI. The length of the CDR3 is 12 residues. V was clipped by 6 bases and J by 4 bases, with 9 bases between them. For the CDR3, the DNA is TGTGCCAGCAGGGAGCAGATCTATGGCTACACCTTC. Translating it yields CASREQIYGYTF.

The rearrangement joins TRBV3-1 (or the pseudogene TRBV3-2) to TRBJ2-1; a possible D gene is TRBD1 (6 bases). The CDR3 is 16 residues long. Trimming stripped 0 bases from V and 3 bases from J, with 12 bases between. From germline, CDR1 is LGHDT and CDR2 YNNKEL (reference sequence). DNA of the CDR3: TGTGCCAGCAGCCAAGAGGTGTTGGGACACTACAATGAGCAGTTCTTC. Protein product: CASSQEVLGHYNEQFF.

The rearrangement uses TRBV5-4 and TRBJ1-2; 7 nucleotides align to TRBD1. Germline V gives CDR1 SGHNT, CDR2 YYREEE (reference sequence). The CDR3 totals 13 residues. J lost 6 bases, V lost 1 base, and 3 bases had no gene match. The CDR3 sequence is CASSLKGADGYTF. CDR3 nucleotides: TGTGCCAGCAGCTTGAAGGGGGCCGATGGCTACACCTTC. The variable domain in full, with the rest retrieved from reference TRBV5-4 and TRBJ1-2, is ETGVTQSPTHLIKTRGQQVTLRCSSQSGHNTVSWYQQALGQGPQFIFQYYREEENGRGNFPPRFSGLQFPNYSSELNVNALELDDSALYLCASSLKGADGYTFGSGTRLTVV.

The V and J genes are TRBV19 and TRBJ2-4, with 8 bases matching TRBD2. The V gene's germline CDR1 is LNHDA and CDR2 SQIVND (reference sequence). The CDR3 covers 18 residues. The V gene end was trimmed by 5 bases and the J gene end by 0 bases; junction bases not matched to a gene: 12. CDR3 amino acids: CASSPSLGGRLAKNIQYF. The DNA for the CDR3 is TGTGCCAGTAGTCCCTCCCTAGGCGGGAGGTTAGCCAAAAACATTCAGTACTTC.

This clone was seen more than once but under ten times. V usage is TRBV19 and J usage is TRBJ1-4; TRBD1 matches at 7 bases. With 3 bases clipped from V and 8 bases from J, the junction kept 6 bases outside the gene matches. The CDR3 contains 14 residues. Germline V gives CDR1 LNHDA, CDR2 SQIVND (reference sequence). The CDR3 region is CASSIEGAGEKLFF. The CDR3 DNA sequence: TGTGCCAGTAGTATCGAGGGGGCAGGGGAAAAACTGTTTTTT.

J is TRBJ1-3 and V is TRBV9; the D gene is possibly TRBD1 (5 bases). V gave up 1 base and J gave up 9 bases, with 14 bases separating them. Germline loops: CDR1 SGDLS, CDR2 YYNGEE. This CDR3 contains 14 residues. The CDR3 reads CASSVTGGKSTIYF. CDR3 sequence (DNA): TGTGCCAGCAGCGTAACAGGAGGGAAAAGCACCATATATTTT.

This chain links TRBV3-1 (or the pseudogene TRBV3-2) with TRBJ2-1; TRBD1 matches 9 bases. The germline V gene has CDR1 LGHDT and CDR2 YNNKEL (reference sequence). The CDR3 spans 15 residues. V lost 6 bases and J lost 5; bases outside the gene matches: 8. The CDR3 region has the DNA TGTGCCAGCAGGAGGGGGGACAGGGAAAACAATGAGCAGTTCTTC. Translation: CASRRGDRENNEQFF.

This chain connects TRBV6-5 to TRBJ2-7, with 9 bases identical to TRBD1. The germline V gene encodes CDR1 MNHEY and CDR2 SVGAGI. The CDR3 is 14 amino acids. Germline trimming cut 10 bases from V and 3 bases from J; bases unmatched to any gene: 10. The CDR3 reads CATGRPGQGYEQYF. The CDR3 coding sequence is TGTGCCACCGGGCGACCGGGACAGGGCTACGAGCAGTACTTC.

Only one count was recorded for this clone. The rearrangement links TRBV30 to TRBJ1-3; D gene ambiguous. Per the germline V gene, CDR1 is GTSNPN and CDR2 is SVGIG (reference sequence). V gave up 4 bases and J gave up 2 bases, with 9 bases separating them. The CDR3 runs 13 residues. CDR3 nucleotides: TGTGCCTGGAATCCGGGAACTGGAAACACCATATATTTT. Protein sequence: CAWNPGTGNTIYF.

V and J are TRBV12-3 or TRBV12-4 and TRBJ1-1; D is unresolved. The length of the CDR3 is 13 residues. Trimming took 6 bases from V and 4 from J, leaving 12 bases between them. The CDR3 loop reads CASSPNMVTEAFF. CDR3 coding DNA: TGTGCCAGCAGCCCGAACATGGTCACTGAAGCTTTCTTT.